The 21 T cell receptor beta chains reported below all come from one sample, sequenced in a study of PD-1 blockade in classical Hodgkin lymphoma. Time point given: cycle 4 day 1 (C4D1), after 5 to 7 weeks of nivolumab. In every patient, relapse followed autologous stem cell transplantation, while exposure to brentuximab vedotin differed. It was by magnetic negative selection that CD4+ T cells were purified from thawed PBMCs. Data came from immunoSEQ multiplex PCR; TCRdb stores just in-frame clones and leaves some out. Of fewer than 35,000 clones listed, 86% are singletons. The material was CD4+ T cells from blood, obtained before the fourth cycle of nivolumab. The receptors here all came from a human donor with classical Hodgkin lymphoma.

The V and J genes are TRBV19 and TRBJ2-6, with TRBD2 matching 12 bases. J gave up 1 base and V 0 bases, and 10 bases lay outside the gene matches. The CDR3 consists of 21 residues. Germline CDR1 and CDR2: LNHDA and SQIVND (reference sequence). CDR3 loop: CASSIDPPTSGSISGANVLTF. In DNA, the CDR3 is TGTGCCAGTAGTATAGACCCCCCGACTAGCGGGAGTATTTCTGGGGCCAACGTCCTGACTTTC.

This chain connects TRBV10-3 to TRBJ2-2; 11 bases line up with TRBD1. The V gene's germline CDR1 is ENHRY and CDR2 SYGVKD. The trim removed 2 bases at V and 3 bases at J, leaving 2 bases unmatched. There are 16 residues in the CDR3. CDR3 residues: CAISEGTGGYTGELFF. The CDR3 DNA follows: TGTGCCATCAGTGAGGGGACAGGGGGTTACACCGGGGAGCTGTTTTTT.

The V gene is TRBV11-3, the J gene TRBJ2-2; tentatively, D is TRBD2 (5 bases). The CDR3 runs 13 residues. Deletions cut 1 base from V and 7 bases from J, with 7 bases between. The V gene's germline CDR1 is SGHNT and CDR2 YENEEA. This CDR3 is CASSLGGLGELFF. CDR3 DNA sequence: TGTGCCAGCAGCTTAGGAGGGCTCGGGGAGCTGTTTTTT.

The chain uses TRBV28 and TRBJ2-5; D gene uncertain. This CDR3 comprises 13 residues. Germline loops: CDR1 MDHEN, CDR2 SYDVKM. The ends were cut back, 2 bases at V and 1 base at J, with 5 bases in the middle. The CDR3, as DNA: TGTGCCAGCAGTTTACGTGCCCAAGAGACCCAGTACTTC. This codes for CASSLRAQETQYF. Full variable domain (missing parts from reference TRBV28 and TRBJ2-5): DVKVTQSSRYLVKRTGEKVFLECVQDMDHENMFWYRQDPGLGLRLIYFSYDVKMKEKGDIPEGYSVSREKKERFSLILESASTNQTSMYLCASSLRAQETQYFGPGTRLLVL.

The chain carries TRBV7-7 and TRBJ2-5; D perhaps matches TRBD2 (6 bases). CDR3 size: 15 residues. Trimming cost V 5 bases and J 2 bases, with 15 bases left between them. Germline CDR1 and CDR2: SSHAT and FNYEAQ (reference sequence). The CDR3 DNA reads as TGTGCCAGCAGCCCAGGCCTCGGAGGGCAAGAGACCCAGTACTTC. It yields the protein CASSPGLGGQETQYF. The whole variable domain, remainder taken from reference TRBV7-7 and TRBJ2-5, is GAGVSQSPRYKVTKRGQDVTLRCDPISSHATLYWYQQALGQGPEFLTYFNYEAQPDKSGLPSDRFSAERPEGSISTLTIQRTEQRDSAMYRCASSPGLGGQETQYFGPGTRLLVL.

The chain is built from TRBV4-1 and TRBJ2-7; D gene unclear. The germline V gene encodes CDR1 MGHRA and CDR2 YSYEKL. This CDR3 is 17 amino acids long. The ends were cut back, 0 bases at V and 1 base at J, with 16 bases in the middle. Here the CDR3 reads CASSQDRVGRKSYEQYF. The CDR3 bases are TGCGCCAGCAGCCAAGATAGGGTTGGTAGGAAGTCCTACGAGCAGTACTTC.

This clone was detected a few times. In DNA form, the CDR3 reads TGTGCCATTGGCAGGGACAGCAATCAGCCCCAGCATTTT. It encodes CAIGRDSNQPQHF. This chain links TRBV10-3 with TRBJ1-5; tentative D call: TRBD1 (5 bases). Deletions cut 9 bases from V and 1 base from J, with 10 bases between. This CDR3 has 13 residues. Germline values: CDR1 ENHRY, CDR2 SYGVKD.

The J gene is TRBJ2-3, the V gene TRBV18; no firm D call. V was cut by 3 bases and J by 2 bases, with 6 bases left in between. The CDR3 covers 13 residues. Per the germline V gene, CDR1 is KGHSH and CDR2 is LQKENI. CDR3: CASSPTYTDTQYF. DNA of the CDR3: TGTGCCAGCTCACCGACATACACAGATACGCAGTATTTT. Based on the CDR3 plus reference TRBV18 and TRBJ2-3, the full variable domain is NAGVMQNPRHLVRRRGQEARLRCSPMKGHSHVYWYRQLPEEGLKFMVYLQKENIIDESGMPKERFSAEFPKEGPSILRIQQVVRGDSAAYFCASSPTYTDTQYFGPGTRLTVL.

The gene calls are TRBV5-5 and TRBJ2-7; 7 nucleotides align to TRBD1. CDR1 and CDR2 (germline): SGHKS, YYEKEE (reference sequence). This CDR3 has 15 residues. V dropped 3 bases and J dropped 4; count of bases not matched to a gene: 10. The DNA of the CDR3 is TGTGCCAGCAGCTCGATGACCGGGACAGCTTACGAGCAGTACTTC. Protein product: CASSSMTGTAYEQYF. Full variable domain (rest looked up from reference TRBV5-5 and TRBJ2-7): DAGVTQSPTHLIKTRGQQVTLRCSPISGHKSVSWYQQVLGQGPQFIFQYYEKEERGRGNFPDRFSARQFPNYSSELNVNALLLGDSALYLCASSSMTGTAYEQYFGPGTRLTVT.

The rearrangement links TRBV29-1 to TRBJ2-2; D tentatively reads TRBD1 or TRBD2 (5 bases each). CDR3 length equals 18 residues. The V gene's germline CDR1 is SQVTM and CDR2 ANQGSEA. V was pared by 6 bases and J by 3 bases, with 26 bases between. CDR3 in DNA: TGCAGCGTGAGGCAGGGTTACTCCCGGGACCGAGACACCGGGGAGCTGTTTTTT. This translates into CSVRQGYSRDRDTGELFF.

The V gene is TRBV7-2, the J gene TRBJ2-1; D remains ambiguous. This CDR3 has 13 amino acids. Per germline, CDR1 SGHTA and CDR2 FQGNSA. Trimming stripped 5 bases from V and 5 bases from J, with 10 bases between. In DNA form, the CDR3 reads TGTGCCAGCAGCCTGACCTACCACAATGAGCAGTTCTTC. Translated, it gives CASSLTYHNEQFF.

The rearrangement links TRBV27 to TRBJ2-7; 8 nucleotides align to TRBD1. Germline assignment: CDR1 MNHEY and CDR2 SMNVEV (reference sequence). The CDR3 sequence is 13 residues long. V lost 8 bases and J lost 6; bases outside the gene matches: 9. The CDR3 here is CASGTLTGGEQYF. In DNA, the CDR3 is TGTGCCAGCGGAACACTTACAGGGGGCGAGCAGTACTTC.

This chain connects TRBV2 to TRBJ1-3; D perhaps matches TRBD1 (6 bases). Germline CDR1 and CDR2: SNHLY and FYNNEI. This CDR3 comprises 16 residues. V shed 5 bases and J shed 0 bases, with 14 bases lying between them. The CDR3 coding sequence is TGTGCCAGCAGTCGTGAACAGGGAATCTCTGGAAACACCATATATTTT. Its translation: CASSREQGISGNTIYF.

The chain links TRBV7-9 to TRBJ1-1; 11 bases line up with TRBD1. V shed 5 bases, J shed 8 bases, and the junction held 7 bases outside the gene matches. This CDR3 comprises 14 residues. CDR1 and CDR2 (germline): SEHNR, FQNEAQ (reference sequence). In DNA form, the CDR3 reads TGTGCCAGCAGCCGAGGACAGGGGGCGAACGAAGCTTTCTTT. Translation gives CASSRGQGANEAFF.

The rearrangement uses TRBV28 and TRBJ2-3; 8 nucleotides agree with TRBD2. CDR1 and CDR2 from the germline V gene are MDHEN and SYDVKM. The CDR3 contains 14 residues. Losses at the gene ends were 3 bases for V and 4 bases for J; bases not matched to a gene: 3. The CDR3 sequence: CASSFSGSSDTQYF. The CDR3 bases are TGTGCCAGCAGTTTCAGCGGGAGCTCAGATACGCAGTATTTT.

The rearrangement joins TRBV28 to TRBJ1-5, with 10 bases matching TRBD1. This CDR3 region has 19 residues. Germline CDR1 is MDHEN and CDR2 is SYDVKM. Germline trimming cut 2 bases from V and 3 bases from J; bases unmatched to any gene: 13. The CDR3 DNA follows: TGTGCCAGCAGTTTAGGGGGGACAGGGGTTGGGGCTACCAATCAGCCCCAGCATTTT. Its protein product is CASSLGGTGVGATNQPQHF.

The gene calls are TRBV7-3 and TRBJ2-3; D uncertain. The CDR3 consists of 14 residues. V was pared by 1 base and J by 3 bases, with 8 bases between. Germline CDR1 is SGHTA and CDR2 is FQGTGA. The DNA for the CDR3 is TGTGCCAGCAGCTTAAATCCCCAGACAGATACGCAGTATTTT. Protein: CASSLNPQTDTQYF.

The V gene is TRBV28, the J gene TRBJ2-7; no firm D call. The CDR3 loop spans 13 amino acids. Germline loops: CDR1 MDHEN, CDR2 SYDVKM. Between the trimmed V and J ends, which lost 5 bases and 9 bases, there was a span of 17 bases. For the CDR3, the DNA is TGTGCCAGCAGTCGGCCCCCCCATACAATGCAGTACTTC. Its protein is CASSRPPHTMQYF.

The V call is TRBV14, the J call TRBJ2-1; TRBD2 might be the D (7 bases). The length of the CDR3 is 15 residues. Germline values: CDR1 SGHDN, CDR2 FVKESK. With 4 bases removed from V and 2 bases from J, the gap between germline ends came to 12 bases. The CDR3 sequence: CASSPRRGPYNEQFF. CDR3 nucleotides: TGTGCCAGCAGCCCAAGGCGGGGGCCCTACAATGAGCAGTTCTTC.

CDR3 protein: CASSPDRGQLHEQFF. The CDR3 DNA sequence: TGTGCCAGCAGCCCGGACAGGGGCCAACTCCATGAGCAGTTCTTC. The rearrangement uses TRBV5-4 and TRBJ2-1, with 9 nucleotides matching TRBD1. This CDR3 contains 15 residues. Trimming cost V 4 bases and J 8 bases; bases outside gene matches: 10. The germline gives CDR1 SGHNT, CDR2 YYREEE (reference sequence). Full variable domain (rest looked up from reference TRBV5-4 and TRBJ2-1): ETGVTQSPTHLIKTRGQQVTLRCSSQSGHNTVSWYQQALGQGPQFIFQYYREEENGRGNFPPRFSGLQFPNYSSELNVNALELDDSALYLCASSPDRGQLHEQFFGPGTRLTVL.

The CDR3 nucleotides read TGTGCCAGCAGCCCTCCGACCCTGCTGGCCGAAAAACTGTTTTTT. Translating gives CASSPPTLLAEKLFF. The chain combines TRBV7-9 with TRBJ1-4; D gene uncertain. CDR1 and CDR2 (germline): SEHNR, FQNEAQ (reference sequence). V was cut by 5 bases and J by 8 bases, with 18 bases left in between. This CDR3 is 15 amino acids long.